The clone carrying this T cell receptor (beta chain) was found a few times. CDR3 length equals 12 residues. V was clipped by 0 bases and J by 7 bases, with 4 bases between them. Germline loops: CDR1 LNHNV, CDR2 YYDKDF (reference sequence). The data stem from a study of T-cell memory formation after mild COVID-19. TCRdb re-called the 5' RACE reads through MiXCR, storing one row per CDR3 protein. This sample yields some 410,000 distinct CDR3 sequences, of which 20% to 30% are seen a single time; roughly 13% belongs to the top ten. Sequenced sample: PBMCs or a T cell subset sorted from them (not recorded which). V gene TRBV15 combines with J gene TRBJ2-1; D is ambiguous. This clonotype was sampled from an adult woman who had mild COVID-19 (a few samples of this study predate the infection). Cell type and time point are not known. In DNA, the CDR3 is TGTGCCACCAGCAGAGATACGAATGAGCAGTTCTTC. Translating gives CATSRDTNEQFF.